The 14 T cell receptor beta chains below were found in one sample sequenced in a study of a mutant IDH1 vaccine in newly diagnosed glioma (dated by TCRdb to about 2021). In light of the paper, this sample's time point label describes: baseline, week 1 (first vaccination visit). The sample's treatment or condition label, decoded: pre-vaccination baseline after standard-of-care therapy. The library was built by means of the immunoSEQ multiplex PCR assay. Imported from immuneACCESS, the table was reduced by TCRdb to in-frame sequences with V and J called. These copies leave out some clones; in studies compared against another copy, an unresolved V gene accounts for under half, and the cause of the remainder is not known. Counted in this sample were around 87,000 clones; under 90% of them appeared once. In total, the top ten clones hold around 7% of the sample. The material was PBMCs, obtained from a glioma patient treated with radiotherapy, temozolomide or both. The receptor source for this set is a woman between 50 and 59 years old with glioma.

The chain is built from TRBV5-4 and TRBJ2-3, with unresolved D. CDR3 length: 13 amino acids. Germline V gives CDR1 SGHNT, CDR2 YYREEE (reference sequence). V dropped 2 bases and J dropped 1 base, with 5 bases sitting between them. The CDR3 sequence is CASSFARTDTQYF. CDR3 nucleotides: TGTGCCAGCAGCTTTGCCCGCACAGATACGCAGTATTTT.

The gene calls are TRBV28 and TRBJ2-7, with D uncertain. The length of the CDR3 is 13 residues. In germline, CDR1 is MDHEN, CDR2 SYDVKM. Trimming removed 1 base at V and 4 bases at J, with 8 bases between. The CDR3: CASSLLVGYEQYF. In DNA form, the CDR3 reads TGTGCCAGCAGTTTATTGGTCGGATACGAGCAGTACTTC.

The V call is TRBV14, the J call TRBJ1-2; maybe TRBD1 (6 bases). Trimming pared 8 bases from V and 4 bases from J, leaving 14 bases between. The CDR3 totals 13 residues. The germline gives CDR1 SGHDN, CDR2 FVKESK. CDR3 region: CASQGFSGYGYTF. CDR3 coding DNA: TGTGCCAGCCAGGGGTTCTCTGGCTATGGCTACACCTTC.

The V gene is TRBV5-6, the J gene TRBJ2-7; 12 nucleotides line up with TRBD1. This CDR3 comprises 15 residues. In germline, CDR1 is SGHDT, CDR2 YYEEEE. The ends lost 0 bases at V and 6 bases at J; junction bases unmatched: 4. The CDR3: CASSLEGTGGLEQYF. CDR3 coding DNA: TGTGCCAGCAGCTTGGAAGGGACAGGGGGCCTCGAGCAGTACTTC.

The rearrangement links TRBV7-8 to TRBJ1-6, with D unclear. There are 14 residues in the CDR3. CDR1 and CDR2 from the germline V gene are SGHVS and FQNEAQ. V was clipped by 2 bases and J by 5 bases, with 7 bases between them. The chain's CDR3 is CASSLSRNNSPLHF. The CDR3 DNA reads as TGTGCCAGCAGCTTAAGTCGGAATAATTCACCCCTCCACTTT.

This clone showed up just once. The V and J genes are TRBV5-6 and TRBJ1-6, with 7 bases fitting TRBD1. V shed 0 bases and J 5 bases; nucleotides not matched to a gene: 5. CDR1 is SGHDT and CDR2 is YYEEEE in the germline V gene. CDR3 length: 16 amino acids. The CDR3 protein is CASSLVRGRNNSPLHF. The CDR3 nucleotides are TGTGCCAGCAGCTTGGTGAGGGGGCGGAATAATTCACCCCTCCACTTT.

DNA of the CDR3: TGTGCCAGCAGCTCCGACGGGCGTAGCAATCAGCCCCAGCATTTT. Amino acids: CASSSDGRSNQPQHF. The chain uses TRBV7-9 and TRBJ1-5; D remains unclear. Looked up from germline, CDR1 is SEHNR and CDR2 is FQNEAQ (reference sequence). The CDR3 spans 15 residues. Trimming left V 4 bases short and J 0 bases short, with 10 bases between. The entire variable domain, with the rest obtained from reference TRBV7-9 and TRBJ1-5, is as follows: DTGVSQNPRHKITKRGQNVTFRCDPISEHNRLYWYRQTLGQGPEFLTYFQNEAQLEKSRLLSDRFSAERPKGSFSTLEIQRTEQGDSAMYLCASSSDGRSNQPQHFGDGTRLSIL.

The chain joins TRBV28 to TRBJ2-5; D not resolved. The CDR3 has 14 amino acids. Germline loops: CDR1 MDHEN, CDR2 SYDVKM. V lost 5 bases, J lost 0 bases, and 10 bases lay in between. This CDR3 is CASSPDGYQETQYF. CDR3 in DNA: TGTGCCAGCAGTCCGGATGGCTACCAAGAGACCCAGTACTTC.

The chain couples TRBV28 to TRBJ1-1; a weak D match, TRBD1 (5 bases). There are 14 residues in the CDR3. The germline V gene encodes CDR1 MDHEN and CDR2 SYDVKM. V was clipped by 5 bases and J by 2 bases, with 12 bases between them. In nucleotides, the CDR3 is TGTGCCAGCAGTGGACGGGACTCCAACACTGAAGCTTTCTTT. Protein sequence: CASSGRDSNTEAFF.

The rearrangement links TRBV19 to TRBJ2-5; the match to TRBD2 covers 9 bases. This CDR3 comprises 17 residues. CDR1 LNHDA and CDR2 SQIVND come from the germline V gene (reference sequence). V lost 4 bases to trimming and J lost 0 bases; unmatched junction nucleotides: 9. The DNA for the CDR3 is TGTGCCAGTAGTACGGTTGGCGGGGGGGTTTACCAAGAGACCCAGTACTTC. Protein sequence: CASSTVGGGVYQETQYF.

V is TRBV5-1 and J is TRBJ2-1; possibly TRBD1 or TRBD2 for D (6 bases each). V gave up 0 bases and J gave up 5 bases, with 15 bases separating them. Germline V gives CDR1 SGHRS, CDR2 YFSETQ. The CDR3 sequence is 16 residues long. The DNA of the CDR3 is TGCGCCAGCAGCTTGGTATTGGGGGGCAGTCACAATGAGCAGTTCTTC. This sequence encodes CASSLVLGGSHNEQFF.

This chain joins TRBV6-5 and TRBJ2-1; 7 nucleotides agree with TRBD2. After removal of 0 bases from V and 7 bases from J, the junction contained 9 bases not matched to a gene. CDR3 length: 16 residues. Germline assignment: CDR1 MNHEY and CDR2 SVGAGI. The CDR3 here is CASSYSVPGGKNEQFF. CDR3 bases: TGTGCCAGCAGTTACTCGGTCCCGGGGGGAAAAAATGAGCAGTTCTTC.

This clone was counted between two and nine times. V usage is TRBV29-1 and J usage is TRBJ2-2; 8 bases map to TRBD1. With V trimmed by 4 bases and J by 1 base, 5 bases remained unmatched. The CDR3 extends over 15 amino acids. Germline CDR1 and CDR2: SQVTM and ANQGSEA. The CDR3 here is CSVVMGQVNTGELFF. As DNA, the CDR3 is TGCAGCGTTGTGATGGGACAGGTGAACACCGGGGAGCTGTTTTTT.

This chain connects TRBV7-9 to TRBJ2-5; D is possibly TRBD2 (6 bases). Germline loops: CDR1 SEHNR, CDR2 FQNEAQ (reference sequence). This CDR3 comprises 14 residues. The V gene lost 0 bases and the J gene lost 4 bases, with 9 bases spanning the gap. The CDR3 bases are TGTGCCAGCAGCTTAGCCGGGAGCGGAGAGACCCAGTACTTC. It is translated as CASSLAGSGETQYF. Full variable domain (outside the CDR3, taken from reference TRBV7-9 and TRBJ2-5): DTGVSQNPRHKITKRGQNVTFRCDPISEHNRLYWYRQTLGQGPEFLTYFQNEAQLEKSRLLSDRFSAERPKGSFSTLEIQRTEQGDSAMYLCASSLAGSGETQYFGPGTRLLVL.